The next 27 T cell receptor beta chains were all read from a single sample in a study of cytomegalovirus exposure and HLA in healthy donors. Profiling relied on immunoSEQ multiplex PCR, and the TCRdb table lists in-frame clones only, not all of them. The table has fewer than 200,000 clones, nearly 90% seen once. The sample was PBMCs. These receptors all stem from a man between 18 and 35 years old in good health and CMV-seropositive.

This clone was seen only once. V is TRBV2 and J is TRBJ2-4, with D perhaps TRBD2 (5 bases). The CDR3 spans 13 residues. Germline assignment: CDR1 SNHLY and CDR2 FYNNEI. V lost 7 bases to trimming and J lost 2 bases, with 9 bases between them. The CDR3 DNA is TGTGCCAGCACCCGGAGGACCAAAAACATTCAGTACTTC. Its protein is CASTRRTKNIQYF.

The chain uses TRBV29-1 and TRBJ2-7, with TRBD1 matching 10 bases. V dropped 6 bases and J dropped 4; count of bases not matched to a gene: 6. CDR1 is SQVTM and CDR2 is ANQGSEA in the germline V gene. This CDR3 is built from 13 residues. The CDR3 DNA reads as TGCAGCGTCGAGACAGGGGGCCTGTACGAGCAGTACTTC. Translating it yields CSVETGGLYEQYF.

The chain employs TRBV5-1 and TRBJ2-7, with 8 bases lining up with TRBD2. The CDR3 has 15 amino acids. Germline V gives CDR1 SGHRS, CDR2 YFSETQ. Trimming took 5 bases from V and 7 from J; bases not matched to a gene: 14. In nucleotides, the CDR3 is TGCGCCAGCAGTTACTGGACTAGCTTGCACGGGGAGCAGTACTTC. Its protein is CASSYWTSLHGEQYF.

The chain recombines TRBV11-3 with TRBJ2-7; D possibly corresponds to TRBD1 (6 bases). The germline V gene encodes CDR1 SGHNT and CDR2 YENEEA. V was clipped by 5 bases and J by 5 bases, with 19 bases between them. The CDR3 sequence is 15 residues long. The CDR3 loop is CASSPGQGKYDEQYF. The CDR3 coding sequence is TGTGCCAGCAGCCCCGGTCAGGGGAAGTACGACGAGCAGTACTTC.

This chain uses TRBV27 with TRBJ2-7; 16 bases are a match to TRBD2. Germline-derived CDR1 and CDR2 are MNHEY and SMNVEV (reference sequence). This CDR3 spans 18 amino acids. Losses at the gene ends were 2 bases for V and 2 bases for J; bases not matched to a gene: 6. CDR3 DNA: TGTGCCAGCAGTTTAAATCCGGGACTAGCGGGAGGGCCCTACGAGCAGTACTTC. Its translation: CASSLNPGLAGGPYEQYF.

The rearrangement links TRBV4-1 to TRBJ2-3; D is unclear. There are 13 residues in the CDR3. Looked up from germline, CDR1 is MGHRA and CDR2 is YSYEKL. Trimming shortened V by 1 base and J by 3 bases, and 5 bases separated the two germline ends. Written as DNA, the CDR3 is TGCGCCAGCAGCCAAGTACGGACAGATACGCAGTATTTT. Amino acid sequence: CASSQVRTDTQYF.

This chain joins TRBV11-3 and TRBJ2-6, with unresolved D. V lost 2 bases to trimming and J lost 0 bases, with 5 bases between them. This CDR3 is built from 15 residues. CDR1 is SGHNT and CDR2 is YENEEA in the germline V gene. CDR3 in amino acids: CASSLRVSGANVLTF. The CDR3 DNA follows: TGTGCCAGCAGCTTACGAGTCTCTGGGGCCAACGTCCTGACTTTC.

This rearrangement joins TRBV4-1 to TRBJ2-7; TRBD2 is a possible D gene (5 bases). The V and J ends lost 2 bases and 2 bases respectively, with 10 bases between them. CDR3 length equals 14 residues. CDR1 and CDR2 (germline): MGHRA, YSYEKL. CDR3 DNA: TGCGCCAGCAGCCAATACAGCGGCACCTACGAGCAGTACTTC. Amino acid sequence: CASSQYSGTYEQYF.

The V gene is TRBV5-1, the J gene TRBJ2-7, with D possibly TRBD1 on 6 matching bases. The CDR3 has 15 residues. Germline V gene data show CDR1 as SGHRS and CDR2 as YFSETQ. Deletions cut 5 bases from V and 0 bases from J, with 15 bases between. The DNA for the CDR3 is TGCGCCAGCAGTAAGGACAGTCTGAGCTCCTACGAGCAGTACTTC. Amino acid sequence: CASSKDSLSSYEQYF.

This clone occurred a few times. The J gene is TRBJ2-7, the V gene TRBV7-2, with 10 nucleotides matching TRBD2. The germline V gene encodes CDR1 SGHTA and CDR2 FQGNSA. The junction had 14 bases not matched to a gene; V was cut back by 2 bases and J by 1 base. CDR3 length: 19 amino acids. The DNA for the CDR3 is TGTGCCAGCAGCTTATTTTCCAACCTAGCGGGAGCGAATTCCTACGAGCAGTACTTC. Translation: CASSLFSNLAGANSYEQYF.

The V and J genes are TRBV5-1 and TRBJ2-1; D is unclear. Trimming took off 0 bases at V and 9 bases at J, with 4 bases between the two ends. The germline V gene encodes CDR1 SGHRS and CDR2 YFSETQ. The CDR3 loop spans 11 amino acids. The CDR3 loop is CASSLDTEQFF. In nucleotides, the CDR3 is TGCGCCAGCAGCTTGGACACTGAGCAGTTCTTC.

The chain links TRBV9 to TRBJ1-3, with D unresolved. The V gene lost 0 bases and the J gene lost 2 bases, with 9 bases spanning the gap. The germline gives CDR1 SGDLS, CDR2 YYNGEE. This CDR3 contains 15 residues. CDR3 protein: CASSVAGSTGNTIYF. As DNA, the CDR3 is TGTGCCAGCAGCGTAGCCGGGAGCACTGGAAACACCATATATTTT. The whole variable domain, remainder taken from reference TRBV9 and TRBJ1-3, is DSGVTQTPKHLITATGQRVTLRCSPRSGDLSVYWYQQSLDQGLQFLIQYYNGEERAKGNILERFSAQQFPDLHSELNLSSLELGDSALYFCASSVAGSTGNTIYFGEGSWLTVV.

The chain employs TRBV4-1 and TRBJ2-1, with 14 bases matching TRBD2. The CDR3 spans 19 residues. Germline CDR1 is MGHRA and CDR2 is YSYEKL. V was clipped by 8 bases and J by 0 bases; unmatched bases: 12. This chain's CDR3 is CASSASGLAGASSYNEQFF. CDR3 DNA sequence: TGCGCCAGCTCCGCATCGGGACTAGCGGGGGCGAGCTCCTACAATGAGCAGTTCTTC.

This clone has more than one count but fewer than ten. CDR3 region: CASSRGGTLAVPQETQYF. As DNA, the CDR3 is TGTGCCAGCAGCCGCGGGGGAACATTAGCGGTACCCCAAGAGACCCAGTACTTC. The chain couples TRBV7-8 to TRBJ2-5; 7 bases are shared with TRBD2. V trimming: 5 bases; J trimming: 1 base; junction bases outside the gene matches: 16. There are 18 residues in the CDR3. Germline CDR1 SGHVS, CDR2 FQNEAQ.

The chain has TRBV27 and TRBJ1-3; D may be TRBD1 (5 bases). V shed 6 bases and J shed 4 bases, with 19 bases lying between them. Germline assignment: CDR1 MNHEY and CDR2 SMNVEV (reference sequence). The CDR3 is 16 amino acids. CDR3 nucleotide sequence: TGTGCCAGCAGCATTCCACACGGGGGTTTCGGAAACACCATATATTTT. Protein product: CASSIPHGGFGNTIYF.

The genes are TRBV7-2 and TRBJ2-2; TRBD2 agrees at 7 bases. Germline CDR1 reads SGHTA; CDR2 reads FQGNSA. With 5 bases clipped from V and 0 bases from J, the junction kept 6 bases outside the gene matches. The CDR3 has 16 residues. The CDR3 DNA reads TGTGCCAGCAGCCCCACCGGGACTACGAACACCGGGGAGCTGTTTTTT. It specifies CASSPTGTTNTGELFF.

The J gene is TRBJ2-6, the V gene TRBV4-1, with D hard to call. The CDR3 consists of 16 residues. Germline lookup yields CDR1 MGHRA and CDR2 YSYEKL. The germline V and J ends were trimmed by 4 bases and 0 bases, with 10 bases remaining between them. The CDR3 sequence is CASSPPVSSGANVLTF. CDR3 DNA sequence: TGCGCCAGCAGCCCCCCAGTCTCCTCTGGGGCCAACGTCCTGACTTTC.

The J gene is TRBJ2-1, the V gene TRBV5-1; weak D call: TRBD2 (6 bases). This CDR3 comprises 16 residues. V gave up 4 bases and J gave up 1 base, with 15 bases separating them. CDR1 and CDR2 (germline): SGHRS, YFSETQ. The CDR3 reads CASSPFGGSSYNEQFF. DNA of the CDR3: TGCGCCAGCAGCCCCTTCGGGGGTTCGTCCTACAATGAGCAGTTCTTC.

The chain combines TRBV5-1 with TRBJ2-5; D possibly corresponds to TRBD2 (6 bases). There are 16 residues in the CDR3. Trimming took off 0 bases at V and 2 bases at J, with 14 bases between the two ends. CDR1 is SGHRS, CDR2 YFSETQ, per germline. CDR3 residues: CASSLAVGLNQETQYF. Here the CDR3 DNA reads TGCGCCAGCAGCTTGGCGGTGGGACTTAATCAAGAGACCCAGTACTTC.

The genes are TRBV18 and TRBJ1-2; weak D call: TRBD1 (6 bases). The CDR3 extends over 13 amino acids. CDR1 and CDR2 (germline): KGHSH, LQKENI. V was shortened by 6 bases and J by 3 bases, with 11 bases between the two germline ends. The CDR3 bases are TGTGCCAGCTCGTCCGGGACACACTATGGCTACACCTTC. Residues: CASSSGTHYGYTF.

The V call is TRBV5-1, the J call TRBJ2-2, with D possibly being TRBD2 (5 bases). The CDR3 sequence is 15 residues long. The V gene lost 9 bases and the J gene lost 3 bases, with 18 bases spanning the gap. Germline V gene lookup returns CDR1 SGHRS and CDR2 YFSETQ. The CDR3 is CATWLGSGDTGELFF. In DNA form, the CDR3 reads TGCGCCACCTGGTTAGGCTCCGGGGACACCGGGGAGCTGTTTTTT.

J is TRBJ2-3 and V is TRBV5-1, with TRBD1 matching 12 bases. Germline lookup yields CDR1 SGHRS and CDR2 YFSETQ. The CDR3 extends over 13 amino acids. After removal of 5 bases from V and 14 bases from J, the junction contained 9 bases not matched to a gene. The CDR3 DNA is TGCGCCAGCAGTTCGGGGACAGGGGGCCTGAGGTATTTT. Translating gives CASSSGTGGLRYF. The full variable domain, rest sourced from reference TRBV5-1 and TRBJ2-3, is KAGVTQTPRYLIKTRGQQVTLSCSPISGHRSVSWYQQTPGQGLQFLFEYFSETQRNKGNFPGRFSGRQFSNSRSEMNVSTLELGDSALYLCASSSGTGGLRYFGPGTRLTVL.

The CDR3 reads CASSLDGTANEKLFF. The CDR3 nucleotides read TGTGCCAGCAGCTTAGACGGGACAGCTAATGAAAAACTGTTTTTT. V gene TRBV7-9 combines with J gene TRBJ1-4; 7 nucleotides align to TRBD1. V trimming: 1 base; J trimming: 3 bases; junction bases outside the gene matches: 2. The CDR3 is 15 residues long. The germline V gene encodes CDR1 SEHNR and CDR2 FQNEAQ (reference sequence).

This sequence joins TRBV9 and TRBJ2-7; a weak D match, TRBD1 (6 bases). Germline V gene data show CDR1 as SGDLS and CDR2 as YYNGEE. The ends were cut back, 1 base at V and 0 bases at J, with 11 bases in the middle. The CDR3 is 15 amino acids. The CDR3 sequence: CASSVSGHSSYEQYF. The CDR3 DNA sequence: TGTGCCAGCAGCGTATCGGGACACTCCTCCTACGAGCAGTACTTC. The variable domain in full, with the rest retrieved from reference TRBV9 and TRBJ2-7, is DSGVTQTPKHLITATGQRVTLRCSPRSGDLSVYWYQQSLDQGLQFLIQYYNGEERAKGNILERFSAQQFPDLHSELNLSSLELGDSALYFCASSVSGHSSYEQYFGPGTRLTVT.

The chain employs TRBV30 and TRBJ2-5, with D uncertain. The CDR3 is 13 amino acids. Trimming cost V 0 bases and J 7 bases, with 12 bases left between them. From germline, CDR1 is GTSNPN and CDR2 SVGIG (reference sequence). The CDR3 region is CAWSVNESGTQYF. Here the CDR3 DNA reads TGTGCCTGGAGTGTAAATGAATCCGGGACCCAGTACTTC.

V and J are TRBV2 and TRBJ1-1; D might be TRBD1 (6 bases). V was cut by 8 bases and J by 4 bases, with 20 bases left in between. The CDR3 covers 15 residues. CDR1 is SNHLY and CDR2 is FYNNEI in the germline V gene. The CDR3 reads CASDPSQGVGTEAFF. CDR3 nucleotides: TGTGCCAGCGACCCATCACAGGGTGTGGGCACTGAAGCTTTCTTT.

V usage is TRBV6-6 and J usage is TRBJ2-7; a weak D match, TRBD1 (5 bases). V was cut by 1 base and J by 0 bases, with 13 bases left in between. The germline V gene has CDR1 MNHNY and CDR2 SVGAGI (reference sequence). The CDR3 runs 16 residues. The DNA for the CDR3 is TGTGCCAGCAGTTACTACAGGTGGGCCAGCTCCTACGAGCAGTACTTC. This translates into CASSYYRWASSYEQYF.